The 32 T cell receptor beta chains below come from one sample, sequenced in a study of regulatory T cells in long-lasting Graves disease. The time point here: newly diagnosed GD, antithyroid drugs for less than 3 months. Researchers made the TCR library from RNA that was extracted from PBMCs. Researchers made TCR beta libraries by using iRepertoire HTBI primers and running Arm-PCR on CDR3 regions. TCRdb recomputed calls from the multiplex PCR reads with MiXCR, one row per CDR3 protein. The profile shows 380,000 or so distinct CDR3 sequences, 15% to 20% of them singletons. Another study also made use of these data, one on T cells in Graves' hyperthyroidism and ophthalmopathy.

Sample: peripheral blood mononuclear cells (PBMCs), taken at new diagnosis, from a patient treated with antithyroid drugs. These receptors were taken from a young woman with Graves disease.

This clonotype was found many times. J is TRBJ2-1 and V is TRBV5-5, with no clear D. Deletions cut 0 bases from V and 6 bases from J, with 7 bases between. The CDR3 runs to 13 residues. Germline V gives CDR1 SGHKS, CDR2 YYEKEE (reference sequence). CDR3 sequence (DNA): TGTGCCAGCAGCTTGGGTACGACCAATGAGCAGTTCTTC. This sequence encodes CASSLGTTNEQFF. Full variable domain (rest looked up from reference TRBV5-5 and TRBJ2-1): DAGVTQSPTHLIKTRGQQVTLRCSPISGHKSVSWYQQVLGQGPQFIFQYYEKEERGRGNFPDRFSARQFPNYSSELNVNALLLGDSALYLCASSLGTTNEQFFGPGTRLTVL.

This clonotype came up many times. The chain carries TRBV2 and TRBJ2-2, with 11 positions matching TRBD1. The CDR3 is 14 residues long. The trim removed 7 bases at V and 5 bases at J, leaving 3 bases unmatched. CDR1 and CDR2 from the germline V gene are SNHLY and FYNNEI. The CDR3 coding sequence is TGTGCCAGCAAGGGACAGGGGGGGACCGGGGAGCTGTTTTTT. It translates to CASKGQGGTGELFF.

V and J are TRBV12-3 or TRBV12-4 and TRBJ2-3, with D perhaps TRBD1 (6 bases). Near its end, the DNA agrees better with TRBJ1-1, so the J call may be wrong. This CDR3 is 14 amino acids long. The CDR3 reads CASSPGGRALGAFF. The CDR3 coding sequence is TGTGCCAGCAGCCCCGGGGGGCGGGCTTTGGGGGCTTTCTTT.

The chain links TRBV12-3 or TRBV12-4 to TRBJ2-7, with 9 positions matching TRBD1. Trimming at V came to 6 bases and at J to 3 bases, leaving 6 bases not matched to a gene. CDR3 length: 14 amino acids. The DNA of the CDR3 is TGTGCCAGCAGCTTTTTGACAGGGGGCTACGAGCAGTACTTC. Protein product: CASSFLTGGYEQYF.

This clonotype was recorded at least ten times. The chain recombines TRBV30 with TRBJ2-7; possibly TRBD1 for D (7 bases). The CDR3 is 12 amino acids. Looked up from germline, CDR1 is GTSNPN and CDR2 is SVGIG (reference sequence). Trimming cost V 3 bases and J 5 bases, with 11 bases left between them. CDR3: CAWSAGQNEQYF. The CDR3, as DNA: TGTGCCTGGAGCGCGGGACAGAACGAGCAGTACTTC.

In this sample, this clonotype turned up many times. The CDR3 sequence is CASSQQDSYEQYF. In DNA form, the CDR3 reads TGTGCCAGCTCCCAGCAGGACTCCTACGAGCAGTACTTC. The chain has TRBV13 and TRBJ2-7; D not certain. Trimming pared 8 bases from V and 0 bases from J, leaving 11 bases between. This CDR3 contains 13 residues. Germline values: CDR1 PRHDT, CDR2 FYEKMQ (reference sequence).

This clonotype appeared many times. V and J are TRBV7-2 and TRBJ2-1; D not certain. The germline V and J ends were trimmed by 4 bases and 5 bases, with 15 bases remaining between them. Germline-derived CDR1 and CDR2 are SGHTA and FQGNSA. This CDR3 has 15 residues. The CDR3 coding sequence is TGTGCCAGCAGCTCCATAACGAAACTCCACAATGAGCAGTTCTTC. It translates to CASSSITKLHNEQFF.

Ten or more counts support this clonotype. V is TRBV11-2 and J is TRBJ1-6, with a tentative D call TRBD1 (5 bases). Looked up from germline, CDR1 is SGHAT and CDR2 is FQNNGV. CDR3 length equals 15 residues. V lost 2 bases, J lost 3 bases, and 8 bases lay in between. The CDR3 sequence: CASSLQGFYNSPLHF. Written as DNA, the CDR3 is TGTGCCAGCAGCTTACAGGGTTTCTATAATTCACCCCTCCACTTT.

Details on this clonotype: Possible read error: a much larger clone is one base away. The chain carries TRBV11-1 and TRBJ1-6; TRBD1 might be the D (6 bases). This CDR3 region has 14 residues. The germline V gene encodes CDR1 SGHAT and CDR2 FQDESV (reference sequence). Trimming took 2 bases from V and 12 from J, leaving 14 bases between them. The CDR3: CASSLSGATQPLHF. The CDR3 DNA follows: TGTGCCAGCAGCTTATCAGGGGCAACCCAACCCCTCCACTTT.

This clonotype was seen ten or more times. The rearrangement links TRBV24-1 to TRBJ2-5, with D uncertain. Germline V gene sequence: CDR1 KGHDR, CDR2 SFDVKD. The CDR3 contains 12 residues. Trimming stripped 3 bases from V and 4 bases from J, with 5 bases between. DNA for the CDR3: TGTGCCACCAGTGATCCCACAGAGACCCAGTACTTC. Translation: CATSDPTETQYF.

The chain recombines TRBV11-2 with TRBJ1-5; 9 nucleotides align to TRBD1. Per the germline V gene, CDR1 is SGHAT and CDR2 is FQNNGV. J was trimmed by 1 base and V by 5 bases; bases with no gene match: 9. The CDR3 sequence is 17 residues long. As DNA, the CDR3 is TGTGCCAGCAGCGGAGGGACAGGGATCGGGAGCAATCAGCCCCAGCATTTT. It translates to CASSGGTGIGSNQPQHF.

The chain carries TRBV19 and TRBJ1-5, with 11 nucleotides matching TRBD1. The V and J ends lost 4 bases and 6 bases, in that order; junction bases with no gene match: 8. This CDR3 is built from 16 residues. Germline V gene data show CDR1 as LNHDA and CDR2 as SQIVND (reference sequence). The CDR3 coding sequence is TGTGCCAGTAGTAACCGGACAGGGGGCCCGGGTCAGCCCCAGCATTTT. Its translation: CASSNRTGGPGQPQHF.

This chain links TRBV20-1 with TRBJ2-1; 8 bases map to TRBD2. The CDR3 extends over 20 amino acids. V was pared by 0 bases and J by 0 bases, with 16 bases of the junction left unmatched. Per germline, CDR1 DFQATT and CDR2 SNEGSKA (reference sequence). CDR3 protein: CSAREDSSWTSFSSYNEQFF. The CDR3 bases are TGCAGTGCTAGAGAAGATTCGTCCTGGACTAGCTTTAGCTCCTACAATGAGCAGTTCTTC.

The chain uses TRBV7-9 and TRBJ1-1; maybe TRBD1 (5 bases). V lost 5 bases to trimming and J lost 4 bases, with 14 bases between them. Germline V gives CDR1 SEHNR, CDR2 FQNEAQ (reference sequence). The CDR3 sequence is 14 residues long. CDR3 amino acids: CASSVQTVGTEAFF. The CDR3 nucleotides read TGTGCCAGCAGCGTCCAGACAGTGGGCACTGAAGCTTTCTTT. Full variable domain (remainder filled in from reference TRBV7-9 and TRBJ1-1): DTGVSQNPRHKITKRGQNVTFRCDPISEHNRLYWYRQTLGQGPEFLTYFQNEAQLEKSRLLSDRFSAERPKGSFSTLEIQRTEQGDSAMYLCASSVQTVGTEAFFGQGTRLTVV.

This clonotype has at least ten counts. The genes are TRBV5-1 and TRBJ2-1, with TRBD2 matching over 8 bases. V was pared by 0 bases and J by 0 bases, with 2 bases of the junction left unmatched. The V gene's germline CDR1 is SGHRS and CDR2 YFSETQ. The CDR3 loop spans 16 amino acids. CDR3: CASSLAGGSSYNEQFF. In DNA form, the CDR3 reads TGCGCCAGCAGCTTGGCGGGGGGGAGCTCCTACAATGAGCAGTTCTTC.

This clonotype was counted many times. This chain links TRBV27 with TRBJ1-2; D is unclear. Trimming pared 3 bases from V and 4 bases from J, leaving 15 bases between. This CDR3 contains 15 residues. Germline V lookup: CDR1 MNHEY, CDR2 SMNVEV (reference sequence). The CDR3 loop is CASSLIYTSGYGYTF. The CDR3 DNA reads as TGTGCCAGCAGTTTGATTTATACCTCCGGCTATGGCTACACCTTC.

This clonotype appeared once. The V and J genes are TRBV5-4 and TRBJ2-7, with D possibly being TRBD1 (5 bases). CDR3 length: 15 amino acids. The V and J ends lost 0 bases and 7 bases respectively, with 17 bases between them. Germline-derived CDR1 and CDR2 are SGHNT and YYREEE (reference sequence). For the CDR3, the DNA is TGTGCCAGCAGCTTGGTTTCAGGGAACCCTCTGGAGCAGTACTTC. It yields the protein CASSLVSGNPLEQYF. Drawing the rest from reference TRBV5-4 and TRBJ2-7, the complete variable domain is ETGVTQSPTHLIKTRGQQVTLRCSSQSGHNTVSWYQQALGQGPQFIFQYYREEENGRGNFPPRFSGLQFPNYSSELNVNALELDDSALYLCASSLVSGNPLEQYFGPGTRLTVT.

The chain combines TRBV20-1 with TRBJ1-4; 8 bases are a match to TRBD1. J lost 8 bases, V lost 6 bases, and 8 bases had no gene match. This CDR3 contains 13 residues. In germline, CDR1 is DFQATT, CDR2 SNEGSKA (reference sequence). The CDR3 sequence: CSAHGQGREKLFF. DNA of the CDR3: TGCAGTGCCCACGGACAGGGAAGGGAAAAACTGTTTTTT.

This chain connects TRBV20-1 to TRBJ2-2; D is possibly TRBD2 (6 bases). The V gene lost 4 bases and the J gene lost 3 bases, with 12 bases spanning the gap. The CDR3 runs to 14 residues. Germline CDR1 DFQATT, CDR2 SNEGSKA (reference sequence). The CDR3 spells CSANGGAYTGELFF. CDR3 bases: TGCAGTGCTAACGGCGGGGCGTACACCGGGGAGCTGTTTTTT.

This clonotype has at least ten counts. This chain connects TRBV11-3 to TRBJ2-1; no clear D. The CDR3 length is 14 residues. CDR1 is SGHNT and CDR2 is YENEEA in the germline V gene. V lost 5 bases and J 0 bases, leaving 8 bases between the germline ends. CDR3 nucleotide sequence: TGTGCCAGCAGCGCCCGGGTCTCCTACAATGAGCAGTTCTTC. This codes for CASSARVSYNEQFF.

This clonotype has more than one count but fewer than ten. This CDR3 is CASSPTGTSGGTGELFF. In DNA form, the CDR3 reads TGTGCCAGCAGCCCAACCGGGACTAGCGGTGGAACCGGGGAGCTGTTTTTT. The chain employs TRBV5-8 and TRBJ2-2, with 11 bases fitting TRBD2. The trim removed 4 bases at V and 5 bases at J, leaving 10 bases unmatched. This CDR3 is built from 17 residues. In germline, CDR1 is SGHTS, CDR2 YDEGEE.

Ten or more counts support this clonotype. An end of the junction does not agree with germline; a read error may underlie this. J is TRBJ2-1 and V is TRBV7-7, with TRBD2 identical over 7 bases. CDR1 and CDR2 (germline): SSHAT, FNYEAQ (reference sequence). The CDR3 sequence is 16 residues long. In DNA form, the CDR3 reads TGTGCTAGCAGCCCCTTTTATGGTAGCGGGCACAATGAGCAGTTCTTC. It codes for CASSPFYGSGHNEQFF.

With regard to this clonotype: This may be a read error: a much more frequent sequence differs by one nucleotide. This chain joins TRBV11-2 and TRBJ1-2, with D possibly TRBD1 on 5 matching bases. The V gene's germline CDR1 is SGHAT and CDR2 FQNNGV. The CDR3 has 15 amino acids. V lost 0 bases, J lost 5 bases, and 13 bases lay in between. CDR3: CASSLEDGAVYGYTF. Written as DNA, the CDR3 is TGTGCCAGCAGCTTAGAGGACGGGGCTGTTTATGGCTACACCTTC.

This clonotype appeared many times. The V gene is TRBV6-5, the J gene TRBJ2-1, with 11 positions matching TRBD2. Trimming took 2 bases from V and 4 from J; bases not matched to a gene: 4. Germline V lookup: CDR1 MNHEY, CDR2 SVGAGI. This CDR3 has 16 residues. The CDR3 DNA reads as TGTGCCAGCAGTTACCCCCGGACTAGCGGGTACAATGAGCAGTTCTTC. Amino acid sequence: CASSYPRTSGYNEQFF.

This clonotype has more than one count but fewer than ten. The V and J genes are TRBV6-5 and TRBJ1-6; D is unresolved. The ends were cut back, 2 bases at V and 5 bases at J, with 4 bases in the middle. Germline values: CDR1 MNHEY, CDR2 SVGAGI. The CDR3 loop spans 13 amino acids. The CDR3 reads CASSYRDNSPLHF. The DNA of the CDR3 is TGTGCCAGCAGTTACAGGGATAATTCACCCCTCCACTTT.

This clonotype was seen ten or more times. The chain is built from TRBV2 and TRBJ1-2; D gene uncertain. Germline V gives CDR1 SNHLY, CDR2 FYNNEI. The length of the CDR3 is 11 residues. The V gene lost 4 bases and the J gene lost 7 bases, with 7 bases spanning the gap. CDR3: CASSVESGYTF. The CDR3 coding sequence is TGTGCCAGCAGTGTGGAATCTGGCTACACCTTC.

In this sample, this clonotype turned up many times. The CDR3 coding sequence is TGTGCCAGCATCACTCGACTAGCGGGGGCGGGGGGGACCCAGTACTTC. Translation: CASITRLAGAGGTQYF. The chain is built from TRBV28 and TRBJ2-5; 12 nucleotides align to TRBD2. The V segment lost 7 bases and the J segment 7 bases; nucleotides outside the gene matches: 13. Looked up from germline, CDR1 is MDHEN and CDR2 is SYDVKM. This CDR3 region has 16 residues.

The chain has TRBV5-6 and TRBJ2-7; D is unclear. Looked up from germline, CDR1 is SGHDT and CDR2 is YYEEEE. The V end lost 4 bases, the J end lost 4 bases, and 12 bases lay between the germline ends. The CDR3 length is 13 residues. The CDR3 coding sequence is TGTGCCAGCAGCCCTTGGACCTTATACGAGCAGTACTTC. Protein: CASSPWTLYEQYF. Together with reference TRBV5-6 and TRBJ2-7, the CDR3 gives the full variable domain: DAGVTQSPTHLIKTRGQQVTLRCSPKSGHDTVSWYQQALGQGPQFIFQYYEEEERQRGNFPDRFSGHQFPNYSSELNVNALLLGDSALYLCASSPWTLYEQYFGPGTRLTVT.

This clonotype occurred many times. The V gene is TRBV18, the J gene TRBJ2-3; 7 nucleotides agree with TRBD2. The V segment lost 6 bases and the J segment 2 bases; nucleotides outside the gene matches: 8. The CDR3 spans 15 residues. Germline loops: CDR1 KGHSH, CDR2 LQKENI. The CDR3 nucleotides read TGTGCCAGCTCCCTTAGACTAGCTGACACAGATACGCAGTATTTT. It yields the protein CASSLRLADTDTQYF.

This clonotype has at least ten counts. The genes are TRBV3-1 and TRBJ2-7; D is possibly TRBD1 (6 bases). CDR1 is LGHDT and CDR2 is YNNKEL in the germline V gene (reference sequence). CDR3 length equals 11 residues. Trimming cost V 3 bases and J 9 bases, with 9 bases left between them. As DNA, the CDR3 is TGTGCCAGCAGCCAGGGACAATGGCAGTACTTC. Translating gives CASSQGQWQYF.

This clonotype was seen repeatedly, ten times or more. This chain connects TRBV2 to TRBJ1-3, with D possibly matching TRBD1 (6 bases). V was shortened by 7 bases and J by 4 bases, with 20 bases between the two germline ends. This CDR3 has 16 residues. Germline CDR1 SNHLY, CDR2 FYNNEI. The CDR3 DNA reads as TGTGCCAGCACGCTTACCAACAGGGTCTACGGAAACACCATATATTTT. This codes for CASTLTNRVYGNTIYF.

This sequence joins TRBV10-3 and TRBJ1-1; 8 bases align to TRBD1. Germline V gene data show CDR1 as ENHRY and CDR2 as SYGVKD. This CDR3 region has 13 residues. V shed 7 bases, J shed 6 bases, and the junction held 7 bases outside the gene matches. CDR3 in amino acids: CAIKSTGDAEAFF. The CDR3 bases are TGTGCCATCAAGTCGACAGGGGACGCTGAAGCTTTCTTT.